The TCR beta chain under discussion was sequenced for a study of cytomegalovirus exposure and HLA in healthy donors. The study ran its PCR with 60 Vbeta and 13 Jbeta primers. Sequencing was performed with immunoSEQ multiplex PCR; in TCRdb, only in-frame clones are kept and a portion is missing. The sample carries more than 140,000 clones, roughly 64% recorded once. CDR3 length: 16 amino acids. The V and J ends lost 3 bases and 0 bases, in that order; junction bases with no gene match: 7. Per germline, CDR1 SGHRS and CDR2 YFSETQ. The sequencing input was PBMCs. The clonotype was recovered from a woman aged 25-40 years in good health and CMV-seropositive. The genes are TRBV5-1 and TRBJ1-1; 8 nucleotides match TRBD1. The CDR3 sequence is CASSYDRGVMNTEAFF. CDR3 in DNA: TGCGCCAGCAGCTATGACAGGGGTGTCATGAACACTGAAGCTTTCTTT.